This T cell receptor (beta chain) is drawn from a study of cytomegalovirus exposure and HLA in healthy donors. Across the study: As an earlier analysis found, around 190 million T cells yielded approximately 100 million unique TCR beta sequences.

This clone appeared once. The antigen remains unidentified. V shed 0 bases, J shed 5 bases, and the junction held 0 bases outside the gene matches. The CDR3 runs to 16 residues. Germline-derived CDR1 and CDR2 are MNHNS and SASEGT. A multiplex PCR was run with 60 Vbeta primers and 13 Jbeta primers. Generated by immunoSEQ multiplex PCR, the TCRdb table keeps only in-frame clones and is missing some. The sample carries about 220,000 clones, 76% recorded once. The study, taken as a whole, reports: Later analysis identified about 15,000 TCR beta sequences associated with HLA alleles, using a false discovery rate threshold of 0.05. Looking again later, the authors saw that most CMV-associated TCR beta chains seemed HLA-restricted. A later analysis linked a missense variant in DCLRE1C to the trimming of TCR beta V and J genes.

Sequenced sample: PBMCs. This sequence originates from a man aged 18 to 30 in good health and CMV-seronegative. V usage is TRBV6-1 and J usage is TRBJ2-3, with 15 bases matching TRBD2. The CDR3: CASSEAGLAGGDTQYF. For the CDR3, the DNA is TGTGCCAGCAGTGAAGCGGGACTAGCGGGAGGAGATACGCAGTATTTT.